Presented here are 3 T cell receptor beta chains from one specimen sequenced in a study of molecular identifiers for immune sequencing clone quantification. TCRdb re-called the PCR reads through MiXCR, storing one row per CDR3 protein. The sample includes about 510,000 distinct CDR3 sequences, over 20% of them seen just once. The material sequenced was naive CD8+ T cells from blood, with Jurkat cell RNA spiked in. The subset: FACS-sorted CD8+CD4-CCR7+CD45RA+ naive T cells. Every receptor here comes from a human donor in good health. Some libraries in this study had Jurkat cell RNA spiked in.

There are many counts of this clonotype. Germline is not matched at one junction end, which may reflect a read error. V usage is TRBV5-1 and J usage is TRBJ2-3; D is uncertain. Germline CDR1 is SGHRS and CDR2 is YFSETQ. The CDR3 is 16 amino acids. The DNA of the CDR3 is TGCGCCAGCAGCCCGACCTTCCTAGACCGCACCGATACGCAGTATTTT. It translates to CASSPTFLDRTDTQYF.

This clonotype came up a few times. CDR3 amino acids: CAISGGSESNEQFF. The CDR3 nucleotides read TGTGCCATCAGTGGGGGTAGTGAGTCAAATGAGCAGTTCTTC. The chain joins TRBV10-3 to TRBJ2-1; D gene uncertain. The CDR3 loop spans 14 amino acids. Per the germline V gene, CDR1 is ENHRY and CDR2 is SYGVKD. Trimming shortened V by 4 bases and J by 7 bases, and 14 bases separated the two germline ends.

About this clonotype itself: This may stem from a read error, because a much larger clone lies one nucleotide away. The genes are TRBV7-3 and TRBJ1-1; 7 bases agree with TRBD1. The CDR3 has 14 residues. CDR1 is SGHTA and CDR2 is FQGTGA in the germline V gene. In DNA form, the CDR3 reads TGTGCCAGCAGCTTATTAGGGGGCGGCGCTGAAACTTTCTTT. This gives the protein CASSLLGGGAETFF.